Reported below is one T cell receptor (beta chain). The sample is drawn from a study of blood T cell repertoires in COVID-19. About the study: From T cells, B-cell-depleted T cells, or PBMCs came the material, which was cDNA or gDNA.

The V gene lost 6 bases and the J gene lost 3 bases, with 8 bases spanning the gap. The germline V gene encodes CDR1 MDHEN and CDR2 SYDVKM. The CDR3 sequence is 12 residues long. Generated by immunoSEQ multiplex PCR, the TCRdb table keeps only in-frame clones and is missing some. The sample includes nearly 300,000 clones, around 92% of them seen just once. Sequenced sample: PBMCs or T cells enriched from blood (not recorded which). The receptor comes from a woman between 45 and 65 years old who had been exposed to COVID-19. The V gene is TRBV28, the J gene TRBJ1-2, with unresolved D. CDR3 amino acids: CASSWRDYGYTF. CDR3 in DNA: TGTGCCAGCAGCTGGAGGGACTATGGCTACACCTTC.